The T cell receptor beta chain described here comes from a study of cytomegalovirus exposure and HLA in healthy donors. Findings of the study overall: Sequencing artifact likely explains a cluster of highly shared sequence variants.

Use of 60 Vbeta and 13 Jbeta primers characterized the PCR. The method was immunoSEQ multiplex PCR; TCRdb's version includes in-frame clones alone and lacks a portion of them. The sample has 200,000 or so clones; about 88% are singletons. CDR3 size: 15 residues. CDR1 MGHDK and CDR2 SYGVNS come from the germline V gene. Trimming shortened V by 5 bases and J by 7 bases, and 15 bases separated the two germline ends. With respect to this clone: Its antigen is unidentified.

This TCR was sampled from a girl in the first two years of life in good health and CMV-seronegative. The material sequenced was PBMCs. This chain links TRBV25-1 with TRBJ1-6; D is uncertain. CDR3 residues: CASSPRRGGNSPLHF. The CDR3 nucleotides are TGTGCCAGCAGTCCCCGACGGGGAGGCAATTCACCCCTCCACTTT.